This T cell receptor (beta chain) was captured by sequencing in a study of metastatic and nonmetastatic thyroid tumors. Between the trimmed V and J ends, which lost 5 bases and 10 bases, there was a span of 15 bases. Germline V gene lookup returns CDR1 SGHAT and CDR2 FQNNGV. This CDR3 is built from 12 residues. TCRdb redid the clone calls on the PCR reads using MiXCR. Here the sample spans about 20,000 clones, less than 20% being singletons. This clone was counted many times. Patients had received no treatment of any kind before thyroid surgery. This receptor was taken from a male donor with papillary thyroid cancer or a benign thyroid nodule (not recorded which). Some clones in this sample may be carry-over from other donors' samples. The J gene is TRBJ2-7, the V gene TRBV11-2; D may be TRBD1 (6 bases). The sequenced material came from adjacent normal tissue. CDR3 sequence: CASSPRTGPQYF. In nucleotides, the CDR3 is TGTGCCAGCAGCCCTCGAACAGGGCCCCAGTACTTC. The full variable domain, rest sourced from reference TRBV11-2 and TRBJ2-7, is EAGVAQSPRYKIIEKRQSVAFWCNPISGHATLYWYQQILGQGPKLLIQFQNNGVVDDSQLPKDRFSAERLKGVDSTLKIQPAKLEDSAVYLCASSPRTGPQYFGPGTRLTVT.